This is a list of T cell receptor beta chains from one sample in a study of blood T cell repertoires in COVID-19. Some clones are missing from TCRdb's copy, which holds only in-frame ones; the method was immunoSEQ multiplex PCR. Of over 200,000 clones detected, roughly nine tenths appear once; the ten largest clones hold approximately 3%. Sequencing was done on a sample of PBMCs or T cells enriched from blood (not recorded which). These receptors were collected from a woman between 50 and 59 years old in a cohort exposed to, infected with or recovered from COVID-19 (not recorded which). Each CDR3 is given with its conserved first and last residue. The order of the fields is D gene, J gene, CDR3 length, clone size, V gene, CDR3 protein, CDR3 DNA. The D gene is left open where the match is weak. Clone size is given for some rows only: seen once, a few or many times, or a class if the clone is expanded.

d_gene: -; j_gene: TRBJ1-1; len: 15; abundance: -; v_gene: TRBV5-6; CDR3aa: CASSPEGHSNTEAFF; CDR3nt: TGTGCCAGCAGTCCGGAAGGACACTCGAACACTGAAGCTTTCTTT
d_gene: -; j_gene: TRBJ2-1; len: 12; abundance: -; v_gene: TRBV28; CDR3aa: CASSLWGGEQFF; CDR3nt: TGTGCCAGCAGTTTATGGGGAGGTGAGCAGTTCTTC
d_gene: TRBD1; j_gene: TRBJ1-1; len: 14; abundance: -; v_gene: TRBV5-1; CDR3aa: CASSLGQGYTEAFF; CDR3nt: TGCGCCAGCAGCTTGGGACAGGGTTATACTGAAGCTTTCTTT
d_gene: TRBD2; j_gene: TRBJ2-4; len: 17; abundance: -; v_gene: TRBV7-8; CDR3aa: CASSPQPRGVAKNIQYF; CDR3nt: TGTGCCAGCAGCCCACAACCTCGGGGGGTAGCCAAAAACATTCAGTACTTC
d_gene: TRBD2; j_gene: TRBJ2-1; len: 16; abundance: -; v_gene: TRBV11-2; CDR3aa: CASSLSLHAGGPEQFF; CDR3nt: TGTGCCAGCAGCTTATCCCTCCACGCGGGGGGGCCTGAGCAGTTCTTC
d_gene: -; j_gene: TRBJ1-2; len: 13; abundance: -; v_gene: TRBV6-5; CDR3aa: CASRPSAGYGYTF; CDR3nt: TGTGCCAGCAGACCCTCAGCGGGTTATGGCTACACCTTC
d_gene: TRBD1; j_gene: TRBJ1-2; len: 13; abundance: -; v_gene: TRBV6-5; CDR3aa: CASSRGGAYGYTF; CDR3nt: TGTGCCAGCAGTCGAGGGGGCGCCTATGGCTACACCTTC
d_gene: TRBD1; j_gene: TRBJ1-3; len: 16; abundance: -; v_gene: TRBV3-1/TRBV3-2; CDR3aa: CASSHQTGYSGNTIYF; CDR3nt: TGTGCCAGCAGCCATCAGACAGGGTATTCTGGAAACACCATATATTTT
d_gene: -; j_gene: TRBJ2-3; len: 11; abundance: few; v_gene: TRBV12-3/TRBV12-4; CDR3aa: CASVSIDTQYF; CDR3nt: TGTGCCAGCGTTTCTATTGATACGCAGTATTTT
d_gene: TRBD1; j_gene: TRBJ1-2; len: 14; abundance: -; v_gene: TRBV6-2/TRBV6-3; CDR3aa: CASSSGQGVGGYTF; CDR3nt: TGTGCCAGCAGTTCCGGACAGGGGGTCGGTGGCTACACCTTC
d_gene: -; j_gene: TRBJ2-3; len: 12; abundance: -; v_gene: TRBV2; CDR3aa: CASSPTVDTQYF; CDR3nt: TGTGCCAGCAGCCCGACTGTTGATACGCAGTATTTT
d_gene: TRBD1; j_gene: TRBJ1-4; len: 15; abundance: -; v_gene: TRBV4-1; CDR3aa: CASSQSRQGNEKLFF; CDR3nt: TGCGCCAGCAGCCAGTCGAGACAGGGTAATGAAAAACTGTTTTTT